What follows are 15 T cell receptor beta chains derived from one specimen sequenced in a study of blood T cell repertoires in COVID-19. The assay was immunoSEQ multiplex PCR, and TCRdb's table has in-frame clones only and misses some. The sample consists of some 160,000 clones, around 85% of them appearing once. Material: PBMCs or T cells enriched from blood (not recorded which). These receptors came from a woman between 35 and 50 years old who had recovered from COVID-19.

The V gene is TRBV25-1, the J gene TRBJ2-2; D gene ambiguous. With 6 bases removed from V and 6 bases from J, the gap between germline ends came to 17 bases. Germline V gene data show CDR1 as MGHDK and CDR2 as SYGVNS. CDR3 length equals 15 residues. The CDR3 region has the DNA TGTGCCAGCAGCCAAAGTAGAATATTGTCCGGGGAGCTGTTTTTT. Its protein product is CASSQSRILSGELFF. Complete variable domain (other parts from reference TRBV25-1 and TRBJ2-2): EADIYQTPRYLVIGTGKKITLECSQTMGHDKMYWYQQDPGMELHLIHYSYGVNSTEKGDLSSESTVSRIRTEHFPLTLESARPSHTSQYLCASSQSRILSGELFFGEGSRLTVL.

The sample holds a few counts of this clone. The same CDR3 arises from other DNA sequences in this sample as well. The CDR3 region has the DNA TGTGCCACCAGCAGAGACCCAGGGTCCAATCAGCCCCAGCATTTT. Translation: CATSRDPGSNQPQHF. The V call is TRBV15, the J call TRBJ1-5; D is perhaps TRBD1 (5 bases). V was trimmed by 0 bases and J by 3 bases, leaving 9 bases between them. Germline lookup yields CDR1 LNHNV and CDR2 YYDKDF (reference sequence). The CDR3 spans 15 residues.

The rearrangement links TRBV21-1 to TRBJ2-7; the tabulated D call, TRBD1, remains unverified against the DNA. TRBV21-1 is a known pseudogene. This CDR3 has 17 residues. CDR3 DNA: TGTGCCAGCAGCAAATGCTCGGGACAGGGTAAGCCCTACGAGCAGTACTTC. Its protein product is CASSKCSGQGKPYEQYF.

The genes are TRBV7-8 and TRBJ2-1; the D gene is possibly TRBD1 (6 bases). The germline V gene encodes CDR1 SGHVS and CDR2 FQNEAQ. The CDR3 spans 12 residues. V was cut by 5 bases and J by 7 bases, with 9 bases left in between. As DNA, the CDR3 is TGTGCCAGCAGCCAAACAGGGAATGAGCAGTTCTTC. Its translation: CASSQTGNEQFF.

This sequence joins TRBV5-4 and TRBJ2-7; tentatively, D is TRBD2 (6 bases). The CDR3 is 15 residues long. The V gene's germline CDR1 is SGHNT and CDR2 YYREEE (reference sequence). V was shortened by 4 bases and J by 3 bases, with 17 bases between the two germline ends. This chain's CDR3 is CASSTRTGGNYEQYF. Written as DNA, the CDR3 is TGTGCCAGCAGCACAAGGACCGGGGGAAACTACGAGCAGTACTTC.

The V call is TRBV19, the J call TRBJ2-2, with D possibly being TRBD2 (5 bases). Germline V gene sequence: CDR1 LNHDA, CDR2 SQIVND (reference sequence). The CDR3 runs 14 residues. Deletions cut 3 bases from V and 6 bases from J, with 11 bases between. In nucleotides, the CDR3 is TGTGCCAGTAGTATGAAAACCGGGGCCGGGGAGCTGTTTTTT. Protein: CASSMKTGAGELFF.

This chain links TRBV2 with TRBJ2-1, with TRBD2 matching 14 bases. Germline V CDR1 and CDR2: SNHLY, FYNNEI. The CDR3 runs 15 residues. The junction had 5 bases not matched to a gene; V was cut back by 3 bases and J by 10 bases. CDR3 amino acids: CASSDGLAGGGEQFF. The CDR3 bases are TGTGCCAGCAGTGACGGACTAGCGGGGGGCGGGGAGCAGTTCTTC.

The rearrangement joins TRBV4-1 to TRBJ2-3, with TRBD2 identical over 9 bases. Trimming at V came to 2 bases and at J to 4 bases, leaving 13 bases not matched to a gene. The CDR3 sequence is 18 residues long. Germline values: CDR1 MGHRA, CDR2 YSYEKL. CDR3 loop: CASSQPTRLAERADTQYF. The CDR3 DNA reads as TGCGCCAGCAGCCAACCGACCAGACTAGCGGAGAGGGCAGATACGCAGTATTTT.

The chain joins TRBV4-1 to TRBJ1-3; D perhaps matches TRBD1 (5 bases). Germline V gene lookup returns CDR1 MGHRA and CDR2 YSYEKL. V lost 4 bases and J 4 bases, leaving 17 bases between the germline ends. There are 16 residues in the CDR3. The CDR3 DNA follows: TGCGCCAGCAGCCTAGCGGGGCTGGTGGTAGGAAACACCATATATTTT. It specifies CASSLAGLVVGNTIYF.

The chain uses TRBV18 and TRBJ2-1; TRBD2 might be the D (6 bases). Trimming removed 6 bases from V and 6 bases from J, with 9 bases in between. The CDR3 is 12 amino acids. The germline CDR1 and CDR2 sequences are KGHSH and LQKENI. The CDR3 protein is CASSQRANEQFF. CDR3 coding DNA: TGTGCCAGCTCTCAGCGGGCCAATGAGCAGTTCTTC.

The chain couples TRBV3-1 (or the pseudogene TRBV3-2) to TRBJ1-6, with 8 bases lining up with TRBD1. CDR1 and CDR2 (germline): LGHDT, YNNKEL (reference sequence). V trimming: 1 base; J trimming: 8 bases; junction bases outside the gene matches: 7. The CDR3 totals 16 residues. This CDR3 is CASSQVGDRSDSPLHF. CDR3 DNA sequence: TGTGCCAGCAGCCAAGTGGGGGACAGGTCTGATTCACCCCTCCACTTT.

The V and J genes are TRBV27 and TRBJ1-1; D may be TRBD1 (6 bases). CDR3 size: 13 residues. Germline V CDR1 and CDR2: MNHEY, SMNVEV (reference sequence). The V gene lost 5 bases and the J gene lost 3 bases, with 10 bases spanning the gap. For the CDR3, the DNA is TGTGCCAGCAGTAACAGGGTGGACACTGAAGCTTTCTTT. It encodes CASSNRVDTEAFF.

The chain has TRBV15 and TRBJ1-2; tentative D call: TRBD1 (6 bases). The CDR3 loop spans 13 amino acids. Germline CDR1 is LNHNV and CDR2 is YYDKDF (reference sequence). V was shortened by 6 bases and J by 4 bases, with 12 bases between the two germline ends. The CDR3 region has the DNA TGTGCCACCAGGGGAGGGGGGGCCTATGGCTACACCTTC. This codes for CATRGGGAYGYTF.

CDR3 sequence reads: CTSSQEDRAPAGAFF. CDR3 coding DNA: TGCACCAGCAGCCAAGAGGACAGGGCCCCCGCTGGAGCTTTCTTT. This chain joins TRBV1 and TRBJ1-1; the table assigns TRBD1, which was not confirmed against the DNA. TRBV1 is listed as a pseudogene. The CDR3 is 15 amino acids.

Points on this clone: The identical CDR3 is also encoded by other nucleotide sequences in the sample. In DNA form, the CDR3 reads TGTGCCAGCAGCGTGGGGGGAGCTGGGGAGCAGTACTTC. Translation: CASSVGGAGEQYF. The chain combines TRBV9 with TRBJ2-7, with D perhaps matching TRBD2 (6 bases). Germline assignment: CDR1 SGDLS and CDR2 YYNGEE. This CDR3 spans 13 amino acids. Trimming shortened V by 2 bases and J by 7 bases, and 13 bases separated the two germline ends.